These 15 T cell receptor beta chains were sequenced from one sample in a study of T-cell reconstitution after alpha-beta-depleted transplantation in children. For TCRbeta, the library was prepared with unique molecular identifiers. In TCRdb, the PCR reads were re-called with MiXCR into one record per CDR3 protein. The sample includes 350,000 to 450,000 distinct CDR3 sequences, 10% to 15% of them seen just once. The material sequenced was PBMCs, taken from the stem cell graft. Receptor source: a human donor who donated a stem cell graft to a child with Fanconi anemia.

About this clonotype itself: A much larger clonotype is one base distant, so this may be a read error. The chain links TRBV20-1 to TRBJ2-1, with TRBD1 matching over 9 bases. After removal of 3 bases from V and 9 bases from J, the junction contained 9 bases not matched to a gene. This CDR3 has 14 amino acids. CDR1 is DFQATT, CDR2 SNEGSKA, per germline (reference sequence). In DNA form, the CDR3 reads TGCAGTGCTAGCGGCGACAGGGGGGAGGTTGAGCAGTTCTTC. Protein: CSASGDRGEVEQFF.

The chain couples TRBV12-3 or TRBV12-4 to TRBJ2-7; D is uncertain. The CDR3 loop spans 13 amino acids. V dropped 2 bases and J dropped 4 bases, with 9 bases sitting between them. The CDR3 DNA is TGTGCCAGCAGTTTACAAATACAATACGAGCAGTACTTC. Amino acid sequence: CASSLQIQYEQYF.

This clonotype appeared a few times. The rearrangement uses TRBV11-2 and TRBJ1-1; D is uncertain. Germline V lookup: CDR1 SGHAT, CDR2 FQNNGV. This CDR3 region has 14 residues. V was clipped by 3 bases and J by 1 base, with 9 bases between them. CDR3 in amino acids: CASSFSHANTEAFF. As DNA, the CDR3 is TGTGCCAGCAGCTTTTCACACGCGAACACTGAAGCTTTCTTT. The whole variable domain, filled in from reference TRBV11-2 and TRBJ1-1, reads EAGVAQSPRYKIIEKRQSVAFWCNPISGHATLYWYQQILGQGPKLLIQFQNNGVVDDSQLPKDRFSAERLKGVDSTLKIQPAKLEDSAVYLCASSFSHANTEAFFGQGTRLTVV.

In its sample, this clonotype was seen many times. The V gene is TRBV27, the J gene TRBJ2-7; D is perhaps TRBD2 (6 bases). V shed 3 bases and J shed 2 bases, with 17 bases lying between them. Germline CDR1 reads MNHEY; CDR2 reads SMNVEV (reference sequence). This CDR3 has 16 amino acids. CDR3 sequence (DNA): TGTGCCAGCAGTTTCGGAGGGGCGGGGACCACCTACGAGCAGTACTTC. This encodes CASSFGGAGTTYEQYF.

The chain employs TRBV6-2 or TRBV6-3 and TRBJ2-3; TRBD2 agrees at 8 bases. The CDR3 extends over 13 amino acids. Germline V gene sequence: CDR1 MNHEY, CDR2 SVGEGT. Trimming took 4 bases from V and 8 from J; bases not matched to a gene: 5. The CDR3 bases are TGTGCCAGCAGTTTTAGCGGGGATGGTACGCAGTATTTT. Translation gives CASSFSGDGTQYF.

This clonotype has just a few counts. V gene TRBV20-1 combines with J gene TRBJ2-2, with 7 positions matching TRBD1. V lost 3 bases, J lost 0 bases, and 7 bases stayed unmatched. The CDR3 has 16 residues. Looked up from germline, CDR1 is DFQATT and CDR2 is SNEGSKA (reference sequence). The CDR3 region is CSARKTGQPNTGELFF. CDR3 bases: TGCAGTGCTAGGAAAACGGGACAGCCGAACACCGGGGAGCTGTTTTTT.

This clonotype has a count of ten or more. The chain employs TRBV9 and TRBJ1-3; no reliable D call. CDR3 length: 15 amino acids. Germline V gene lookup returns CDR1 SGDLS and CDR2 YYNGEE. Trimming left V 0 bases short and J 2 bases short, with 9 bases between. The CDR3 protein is CASSVEPYTGNTIYF. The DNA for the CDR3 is TGTGCCAGCAGCGTAGAACCGTATACTGGAAACACCATATATTTT.

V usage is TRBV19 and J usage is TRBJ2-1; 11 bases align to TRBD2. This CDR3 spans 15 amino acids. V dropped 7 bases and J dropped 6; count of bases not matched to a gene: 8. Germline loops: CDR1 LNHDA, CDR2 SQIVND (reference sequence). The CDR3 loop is CASTIRLAGTNEQFF. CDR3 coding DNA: TGTGCCAGTACGATCCGACTAGCGGGGACCAATGAGCAGTTCTTC.

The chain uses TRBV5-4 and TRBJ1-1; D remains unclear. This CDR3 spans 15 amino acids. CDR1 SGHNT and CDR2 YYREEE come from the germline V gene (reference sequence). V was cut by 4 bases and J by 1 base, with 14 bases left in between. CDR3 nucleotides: TGTGCCAGCAGCACTCTTACAAGATCGAACACTGAAGCTTTCTTT. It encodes CASSTLTRSNTEAFF.

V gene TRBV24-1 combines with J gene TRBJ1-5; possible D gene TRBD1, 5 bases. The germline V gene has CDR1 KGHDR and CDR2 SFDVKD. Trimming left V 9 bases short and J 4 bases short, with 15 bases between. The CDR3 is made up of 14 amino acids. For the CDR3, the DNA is TGTGCCACCTGTTATTCGACAGAGAATCAGCCCCAGCATTTT. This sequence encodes CATCYSTENQPQHF.

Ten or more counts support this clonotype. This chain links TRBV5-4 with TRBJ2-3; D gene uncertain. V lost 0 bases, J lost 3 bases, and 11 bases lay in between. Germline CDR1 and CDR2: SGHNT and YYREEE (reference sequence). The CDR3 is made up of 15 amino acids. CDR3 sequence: CASSLGRLGTDTQYF. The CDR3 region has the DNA TGTGCCAGCAGCTTGGGAAGGCTCGGGACAGATACGCAGTATTTT.

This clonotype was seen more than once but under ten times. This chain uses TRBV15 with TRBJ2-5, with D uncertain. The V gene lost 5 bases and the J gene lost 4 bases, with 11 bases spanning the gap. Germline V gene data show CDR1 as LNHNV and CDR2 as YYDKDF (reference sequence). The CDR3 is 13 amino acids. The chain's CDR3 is CATSPDIGETQYF. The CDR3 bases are TGTGCCACCAGCCCAGACATAGGAGAGACCCAGTACTTC.

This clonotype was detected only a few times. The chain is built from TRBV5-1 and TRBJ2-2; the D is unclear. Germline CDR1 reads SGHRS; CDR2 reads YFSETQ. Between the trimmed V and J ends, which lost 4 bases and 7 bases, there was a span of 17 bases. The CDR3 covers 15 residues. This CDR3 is CASSPPAGKDGELFF. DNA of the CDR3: TGCGCCAGCAGCCCTCCAGCTGGCAAAGACGGGGAGCTGTTTTTT. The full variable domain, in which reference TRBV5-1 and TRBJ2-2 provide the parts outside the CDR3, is KAGVTQTPRYLIKTRGQQVTLSCSPISGHRSVSWYQQTPGQGLQFLFEYFSETQRNKGNFPGRFSGRQFSNSRSEMNVSTLELGDSALYLCASSPPAGKDGELFFGEGSRLTVL.

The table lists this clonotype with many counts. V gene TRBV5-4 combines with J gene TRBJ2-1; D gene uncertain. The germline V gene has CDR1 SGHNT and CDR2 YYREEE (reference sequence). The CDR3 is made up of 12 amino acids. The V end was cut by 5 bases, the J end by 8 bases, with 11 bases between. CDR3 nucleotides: TGTGCCAGCAGTTCATGGGCGGATGAGCAGTTCTTC. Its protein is CASSSWADEQFF.

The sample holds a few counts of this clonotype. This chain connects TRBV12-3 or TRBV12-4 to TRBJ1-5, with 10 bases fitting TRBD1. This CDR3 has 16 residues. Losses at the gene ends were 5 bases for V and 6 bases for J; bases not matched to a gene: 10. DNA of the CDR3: TGTGCCAGCAGTCGTAAGACAGGGGGCGGTGGTCAGCCCCAGCATTTT. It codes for CASSRKTGGGGQPQHF.